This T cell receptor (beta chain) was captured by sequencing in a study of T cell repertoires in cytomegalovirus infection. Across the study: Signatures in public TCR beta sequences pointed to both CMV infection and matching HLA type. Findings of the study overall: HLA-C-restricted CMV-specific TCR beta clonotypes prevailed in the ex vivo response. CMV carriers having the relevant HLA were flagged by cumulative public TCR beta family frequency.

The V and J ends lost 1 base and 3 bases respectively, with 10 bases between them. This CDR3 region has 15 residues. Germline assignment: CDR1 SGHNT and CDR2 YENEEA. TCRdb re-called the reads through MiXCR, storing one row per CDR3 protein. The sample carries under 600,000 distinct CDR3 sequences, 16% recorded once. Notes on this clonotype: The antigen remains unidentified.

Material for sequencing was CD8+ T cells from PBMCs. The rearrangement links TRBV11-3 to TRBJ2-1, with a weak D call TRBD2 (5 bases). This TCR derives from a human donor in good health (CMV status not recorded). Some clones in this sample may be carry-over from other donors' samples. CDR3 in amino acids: CASSLGRGDYNEQFF. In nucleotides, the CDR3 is TGTGCCAGCAGCTTAGGCCGGGGTGACTACAATGAGCAGTTCTTC. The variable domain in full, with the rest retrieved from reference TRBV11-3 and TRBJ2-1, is EAGVVQSPRYKIIEKKQPVAFWCNPISGHNTLYWYLQNLGQGPELLIRYENEEAVDDSQLPKDRFSAERLKGVDSTLKIQPAELGDSAVYLCASSLGRGDYNEQFFGPGTRLTVL.